A selection of T cell receptor beta chains follows, all from one sample in a study of long-term antiretroviral therapy in people with HIV. The data were produced by immunoSEQ multiplex PCR, yet TCRdb's version contains in-frame clones alone and is incomplete. Altogether roughly 14,000 clones are present, about four fifths being singletons, with the ten largest covering around 19%. Specimen: unsorted PBMCs, collected just before starting antiretroviral therapy. The receptors derive from a man between 35 and 55 years old with HIV. Each CDR3 is given with its conserved first and last residue. D genes are given only for firm matches.

j_call: TRBJ2-7; v_call: TRBV9; d_call: .; cdr3_aa: CASSPGAPYEQYF; cdr3_nt: TGTGCCAGCAGCCCCGGGGCCCCTTACGAGCAGTACTTC
j_call: TRBJ2-3; v_call: TRBV18; d_call: .; cdr3_aa: CASSPEDRSLGTDTQYF; cdr3_nt: TGTGCCAGCTCACCAGAGGACAGATCCCTCGGCACAGATACGCAGTATTTT
j_call: TRBJ2-7; v_call: TRBV6-6; d_call: TRBD1; cdr3_aa: CASSYSKGQGTDEQYF; cdr3_nt: TGTGCCAGCAGTTACTCGAAAGGACAGGGTACGGACGAGCAGTACTTC
j_call: TRBJ2-2; v_call: TRBV7-9; d_call: .; cdr3_aa: CASSLSKSGGLFF; cdr3_nt: TGTGCCAGCAGCTTATCGAAGTCCGGCGGGCTGTTTTTT
j_call: TRBJ2-7; v_call: TRBV7-6; d_call: .; cdr3_aa: CASSWTSSSYEQYF; cdr3_nt: TGTGCCAGCAGTTGGACCAGTAGCTCCTACGAGCAGTACTTC
j_call: TRBJ1-1; v_call: TRBV19; d_call: TRBD1; cdr3_aa: CASSLGQGTEAFF; cdr3_nt: TGTGCCAGTAGTCTCGGACAGGGCACTGAAGCTTTCTTT
j_call: TRBJ2-7; v_call: TRBV27; d_call: TRBD2; cdr3_aa: CASRGPTTSGRAGQYF; cdr3_nt: TGTGCCAGCAGGGGACCCACCACTAGCGGGAGGGCCGGGCAGTACTTC
j_call: TRBJ1-1; v_call: TRBV7-9; d_call: .; cdr3_aa: CASSWGREAFF; cdr3_nt: TGTGCCAGCAGCTGGGGGAGGGAAGCTTTCTTT
j_call: TRBJ2-2; v_call: TRBV13; d_call: .; cdr3_aa: CASSASQSTNTGELFF; cdr3_nt: TGTGCCAGCAGCGCGTCCCAATCCACGAACACCGGGGAGCTGTTTTTT
j_call: TRBJ1-1; v_call: TRBV5-1; d_call: TRBD1; cdr3_aa: CASSLRQGAQNTEAFF; cdr3_nt: TGCGCCAGCAGCTTAAGGCAGGGGGCTCAGAACACTGAAGCTTTCTTT